Listed below are T cell receptor beta chains from one sample, sequenced in a study of blood T cells in healthy people across ages. TCRdb re-called the 5' RACE reads through MiXCR, storing one row per CDR3 protein. Among around 800,000 distinct CDR3 sequences listed, around half were seen once. Sequences were obtained from blood. Source of these receptors: a man older than 75 in good health. CDR3s include the opening cysteine and the closing phenylalanine or tryptophan. The D gene is left open where the match is weak. Size is stated for part of the rows, as once, few or many counts, or as a class when the clone is expanded.

D: NA; J: TRBJ1-5; V: TRBV6-1; size: few; DNA: TGTGCCAGCAGTGAAGCGGTTGGGGGCCTGAGCAATCAGCCCCAGCATTTT; CDR3: CASSEAVGGLSNQPQHF
D: TRBD2; J: TRBJ2-7; V: TRBV20-1; size: NA; DNA: TGCAGTGCTAGAGCCGCGGGACTAGCGGTCTCCTACGAGCAGTACTTC; CDR3: CSARAAGLAVSYEQYF
D: TRBD1; J: TRBJ1-2; V: TRBV10-3; size: NA; DNA: TGTGCCATCAGGGAAACCACAGGGGGCGCTGGGGGCTACACCTTC; CDR3: CAIRETTGGAGGYTF
D: NA; J: TRBJ1-6; V: TRBV29-1; size: NA; DNA: TGCAGCGTTCGAACAGGGACCTATTCACCCCTCCACTTT; CDR3: CSVRTGTYSPLHF
D: NA; J: TRBJ2-7; V: TRBV5-1; size: NA; DNA: TGCGCCAGCAGCTTGGAAGGCAGCTCCTACAATGAGCAGTACTTC; CDR3: CASSLEGSSYNEQYF
D: TRBD2; J: TRBJ2-1; V: TRBV7-9; size: NA; DNA: TGTGCCAGCAGCCCTGGGACTAGTGGGGATGAGCAGTTCTTC; CDR3: CASSPGTSGDEQFF
D: NA; J: TRBJ2-1; V: TRBV6-5; size: NA; DNA: TGTGCCAGCAGTTACTGGGGGGATGGCGAGCAGTTCTTC; CDR3: CASSYWGDGEQFF
D: NA; J: TRBJ1-2; V: TRBV12-3/TRBV12-4; size: NA; DNA: TGTGCCAGCAAACAGACTTGGTCCGACTATGGCTACACCTTC; CDR3: CASKQTWSDYGYTF
D: NA; J: TRBJ2-3; V: TRBV24-1; size: NA; DNA: TGTGCCACCAGTACCTGGGACATTCTTAGCACAGATACGCAGTATTTT; CDR3: CATSTWDILSTDTQYF
D: TRBD1; J: TRBJ2-4; V: TRBV20-1; size: NA; DNA: TGCAGTGCTAGACGTACAGGGGTCAGCAAAAACATTCAGTACTTC; CDR3: CSARRTGVSKNIQYF
D: NA; J: TRBJ2-3; V: TRBV7-9; size: few; DNA: TGTGCCAGCAGCTTATTTAACAGACTGGACCGCACAGATACGCAGTATTTT; CDR3: CASSLFNRLDRTDTQYF
D: NA; J: TRBJ2-6; V: TRBV6-5; size: NA; DNA: TGTGCCAGCAGTTACGCGAACGGGGCCAACGTCCTGACTTTC; CDR3: CASSYANGANVLTF
D: NA; J: TRBJ2-5; V: TRBV7-2; size: NA; DNA: TGTGCCACCAGCTCCCACGAGACCCAGTACTTC; CDR3: CATSSHETQYF
D: NA; J: TRBJ2-1; V: TRBV21-1; size: NA; DNA: TGTGCCAGCAGCACTACAAGGACAGCAAGGAGCTCCTACAATGAGCAGTTCTTC; CDR3: CASSTTRTARSSYNEQFF
D: NA; J: TRBJ2-1; V: TRBV4-1; size: many; DNA: TGCGCCAGCAGCCAAGCGGGACAACCCCTCAATGAGCAGTTCTTC; CDR3: CASSQAGQPLNEQFF
D: NA; J: TRBJ2-5; V: TRBV7-3; size: once; DNA: TGTGCCAGCAACTTAAGCCGCGCGGAGACCCAGTACTTC; CDR3: CASNLSRAETQYF
D: NA; J: TRBJ2-7; V: TRBV27; size: NA; DNA: TGTGCCAGCAGGAAGCTCATATCAACAGGACAGTCGCCCTACGAGCAGTACTTC; CDR3: CASRKLISTGQSPYEQYF
D: NA; J: TRBJ2-4; V: TRBV7-2; size: NA; DNA: TGTGCCAGCAGACCCGGGTTAGGGGTCGGAAACATTCAGTACTTC; CDR3: CASRPGLGVGNIQYF
D: TRBD1; J: TRBJ1-2; V: TRBV7-9; size: once; DNA: TGTGCCAGCAGCCGCGCGACAGGGATTCCCTATGGCTACACCTTC; CDR3: CASSRATGIPYGYTF
D: NA; J: TRBJ2-1; V: TRBV10-3; size: NA; DNA: TGTGCCATCAGTGAAGTAGGCTCCTACAATGAGCAGTTCTTC; CDR3: CAISEVGSYNEQFF
D: TRBD2; J: TRBJ2-1; V: TRBV5-4; size: once; DNA: TGTGCCAGCAGCTTTTCTAGCGGATTAGCCTACAATGAGCAGTTCTTC; CDR3: CASSFSSGLAYNEQFF
D: NA; J: TRBJ2-7; V: TRBV7-6; size: NA; DNA: TGTGCCAGCAGCAGAAGCAGGTCCTACGAGCAGTACTTC; CDR3: CASSRSRSYEQYF
D: NA; J: TRBJ1-6; V: TRBV27; size: NA; DNA: TGTGCCAGCAGTTCCGTCCCACAAGAATATAATTCACCCCTCCACTTT; CDR3: CASSSVPQEYNSPLHF
D: NA; J: TRBJ2-1; V: TRBV10-3; size: NA; DNA: TGTGCCATCAGTGAAAATGTTGCCGGGACCCCGAGGGGCAATGAGCAGTTCTTC; CDR3: CAISENVAGTPRGNEQFF
D: NA; J: TRBJ2-7; V: TRBV2; size: NA; DNA: TGTGCCAGCAAGTTGTCGTGGGAAAGCTCCTACGAGCAGTACTTC; CDR3: CASKLSWESSYEQYF
D: TRBD2; J: TRBJ2-3; V: TRBV7-6; size: NA; DNA: TGTGCCAGCAGCTTAGGTACTAGCGGGGGCTCCACAGATACGCAGTATTTT; CDR3: CASSLGTSGGSTDTQYF
D: NA; J: TRBJ1-2; V: TRBV7-2; size: few; DNA: TGTGCCAGCGGCTGGAAGGGCTATGGCTACACCTTC; CDR3: CASGWKGYGYTF
D: NA; J: TRBJ2-5; V: TRBV24-1; size: once; DNA: TGTGCCACCAGTGATTTGCGGACGGACCAAGAGACCCAGTACTTC; CDR3: CATSDLRTDQETQYF
D: TRBD1; J: TRBJ1-1; V: TRBV7-2; size: NA; DNA: TGTGCCAGCAGCCCCCGAGGGACAGGGAACACTGAAGCTTTCTTT; CDR3: CASSPRGTGNTEAFF
D: NA; J: TRBJ2-5; V: TRBV7-6; size: few; DNA: TGTGCCAGCAACCGACGGTGGGGAGAGACCCAGTACTTC; CDR3: CASNRRWGETQYF
D: TRBD1; J: TRBJ2-7; V: TRBV5-1; size: NA; DNA: TGCGCCAGCAGACCCGAGACAGGGGGTCGCCACGAGCAGTACTTC; CDR3: CASRPETGGRHEQYF
D: NA; J: TRBJ2-1; V: TRBV20-1; size: NA; DNA: TGCAGTGCCAATCACCGGAATGAGCAGTTCTTC; CDR3: CSANHRNEQFF
D: NA; J: TRBJ2-5; V: TRBV20-1; size: NA; DNA: TGCAGTGACCGGACCCCGGGGTCAGGGACCCAGTACTTC; CDR3: CSDRTPGSGTQYF
D: TRBD1; J: TRBJ1-4; V: TRBV7-9; size: once; DNA: TGTGCCAGCAGCCCCGGACAGGGGCCCGAAAAACTGTTTTTT; CDR3: CASSPGQGPEKLFF
D: NA; J: TRBJ1-5; V: TRBV20-1; size: NA; DNA: TGCAGTGCTAGCCAGGGCCGGGCCGGTCAGCCCCAGCATTTT; CDR3: CSASQGRAGQPQHF
D: NA; J: TRBJ2-5; V: TRBV3-1; size: NA; DNA: TGTGCCAGCAGCCTGGACGGGAGAAATGCGGAGACCCAGTACTTC; CDR3: CASSLDGRNAETQYF
D: TRBD1; J: TRBJ2-3; V: TRBV4-1; size: NA; DNA: TGCGCCAGCAGCCAAGATCGTCGGGCAGGGGGCCACAGATACGCGTATTTT; CDR3: CASSQDRRAGGHRYAYF
D: TRBD2; J: TRBJ2-7; V: TRBV10-3; size: few; DNA: TGTGCCATCACACCGGGACTAGCGGGAGGCAATGAGCAGTACTTC; CDR3: CAITPGLAGGNEQYF
D: NA; J: TRBJ1-1; V: TRBV7-3; size: NA; DNA: TGTGCCAGCAGCCCGAACGGTGGGCTGGGCGAGGCTTTCTTT; CDR3: CASSPNGGLGEAFF
D: NA; J: TRBJ2-5; V: TRBV5-4; size: NA; DNA: TGTGCCAGCAGCTCCCCGGGATCGTGGGAGACCCAGTACTTC; CDR3: CASSSPGSWETQYF
D: TRBD2; J: TRBJ2-4; V: TRBV16; size: many; DNA: TGTGCCAGCAGCCAATTCCGGGGGGTACTCCAAAACATTCAGTACTTC; CDR3: CASSQFRGVLQNIQYF
D: NA; J: TRBJ2-1; V: TRBV3-1; size: NA; DNA: TGTGCCAGCAGCCAAGCGAAGGGTAATGAGCAGTTCTTC; CDR3: CASSQAKGNEQFF
D: TRBD2; J: TRBJ2-3; V: TRBV3-1; size: few; DNA: TGTGCCAGCAGCTGGGGTTATAGCGGGAGCCCCCGCACAGATACGCAGTATTTT; CDR3: CASSWGYSGSPRTDTQYF
D: TRBD1; J: TRBJ2-7; V: TRBV29-1; size: NA; DNA: TGCAGCGTTGCCGGGACAGGGACCAGCTACGAGCAGTACTTC; CDR3: CSVAGTGTSYEQYF
D: NA; J: TRBJ2-1; V: TRBV13; size: NA; DNA: TGTGCCAGCAGCCGATCGGGACGCCAGGGCGATGAGCAGTTCTTC; CDR3: CASSRSGRQGDEQFF
D: TRBD2; J: TRBJ2-7; V: TRBV12-3/TRBV12-4; size: NA; DNA: TGTGCCAGCAGCTTCGGACTAGCGGGAAGGCGCCAGTACTTC; CDR3: CASSFGLAGRRQYF
D: NA; J: TRBJ1-2; V: TRBV25-1; size: NA; DNA: TGTGCCAGCAGGCCCACAGCGTCCTATGGCTACACCTTC; CDR3: CASRPTASYGYTF
D: TRBD2; J: TRBJ2-1; V: TRBV11-3; size: NA; DNA: TGTGCCAGCAGTCGACCGGGACCCTCGGGGGGCAATGAGCAGTTCTTC; CDR3: CASSRPGPSGGNEQFF
D: NA; J: TRBJ2-1; V: TRBV7-3; size: NA; DNA: TGTGCCAGCAGCCCTCTTACGGACAGTTTGCAGTTCTTC; CDR3: CASSPLTDSLQFF
D: NA; J: TRBJ2-1; V: TRBV9; size: NA; DNA: TGTGCCAGCAGCCCCCGGACTAACCGTGGAAATGAGCAGTTCTTC; CDR3: CASSPRTNRGNEQFF
D: NA; J: TRBJ2-3; V: TRBV7-2; size: NA; DNA: TGTGCCAGCAGCTTACTCGGGGTGGGGGATACGCAGTATTTT; CDR3: CASSLLGVGDTQYF
D: TRBD2; J: TRBJ2-1; V: TRBV12-3/TRBV12-4; size: few; DNA: TGTGCCAGCAGTCTCCTTCGTCCGGGAGGGGGCAATGAGCAGTTCTTC; CDR3: CASSLLRPGGGNEQFF
D: TRBD2; J: TRBJ2-7; V: TRBV3-1; size: NA; DNA: TGTGCCAGCAGCCAAGGTGGCTGGGGGGGCGAGCAGTACTTC; CDR3: CASSQGGWGGEQYF
D: NA; J: TRBJ2-5; V: TRBV4-2; size: few; DNA: TGTGCCAGCAGCCAAGATCTTCGTACTAGGGGAGAGACCCAGTACTTC; CDR3: CASSQDLRTRGETQYF
D: TRBD1; J: TRBJ1-2; V: TRBV9; size: NA; DNA: TGTGCCAGCAGCGTACAGGGGGTAGGTGGCTACACCTTC; CDR3: CASSVQGVGGYTF
D: NA; J: TRBJ2-7; V: TRBV15; size: NA; DNA: TGTGCCACCAGCATCGGACAGAACTCCTACGAGCAGTACTTC; CDR3: CATSIGQNSYEQYF
D: NA; J: TRBJ1-1; V: TRBV7-2; size: NA; DNA: TGTGCCAGCAGCTTAGGGGACTTCAACACTGAAGCTTTCTTT; CDR3: CASSLGDFNTEAFF